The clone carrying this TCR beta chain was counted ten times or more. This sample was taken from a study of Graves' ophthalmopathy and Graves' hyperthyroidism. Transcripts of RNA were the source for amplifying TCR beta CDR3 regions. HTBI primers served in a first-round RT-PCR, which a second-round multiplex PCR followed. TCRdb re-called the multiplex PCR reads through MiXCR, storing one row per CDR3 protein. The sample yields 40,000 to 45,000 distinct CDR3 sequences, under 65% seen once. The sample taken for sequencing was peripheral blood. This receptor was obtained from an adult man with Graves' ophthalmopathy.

CDR3 sequence (DNA): TGTGCCAGCAGCTTAGACAGGGCAAATGAAAAACTGTTTTTT. Translating it yields CASSLDRANEKLFF. V usage is TRBV7-2 and J usage is TRBJ1-4, with D perhaps TRBD1 (6 bases). Germline V CDR1 and CDR2: SGHTA, FQGNSA. Trimming removed 1 base from V and 5 bases from J, with 8 bases in between. There are 14 residues in the CDR3.